These 21 T cell receptor beta chains share one sample of origin, sequenced in a study of cytomegalovirus exposure and HLA in healthy donors. The PCR made use of 60 Vbeta and 13 Jbeta primers. The protocol was immunoSEQ multiplex PCR, while the TCRdb copy is restricted to in-frame clones and leaves out a portion. In the table there are 65,000 to 85,000 clones, 75% to 85% of which are singletons. Material: PBMCs. These receptors were taken from a man in his fifties or sixties in good health and CMV-seropositive.

This sequence joins TRBV25-1 and TRBJ1-2; possibly TRBD1 for D (5 bases). V lost 4 bases and J 6 bases, leaving 12 bases between the germline ends. The CDR3 consists of 13 residues. Germline-derived CDR1 and CDR2 are MGHDK and SYGVNS. In nucleotides, the CDR3 is TGTGCCAGCAGTGCCCGGGGGAAACATGGCTACACCTTC. Amino acids: CASSARGKHGYTF.

This chain joins TRBV9 and TRBJ2-7; D remains ambiguous. The CDR3 runs to 14 residues. V was pared by 0 bases and J by 2 bases, with 9 bases between. Germline V gene data show CDR1 as SGDLS and CDR2 as YYNGEE. CDR3 loop: CASSVVRLPYEQYF. DNA of the CDR3: TGTGCCAGCAGCGTAGTTCGGTTACCCTACGAGCAGTACTTC.

In its sample, this clone was seen once. The sample contains more than one DNA sequence encoding this CDR3. V gene TRBV7-9 combines with J gene TRBJ2-5, with a weak D call TRBD2 (7 bases). In germline, CDR1 is SEHNR, CDR2 FQNEAQ (reference sequence). V lost 0 bases to trimming and J lost 5 bases, with 10 bases between them. The CDR3 covers 14 residues. The CDR3 here is CASSLAGGRETQYF. The CDR3 DNA reads as TGTGCCAGCAGCTTAGCGGGGGGGCGGGAGACCCAGTACTTC.

This clone occurred once. The chain couples TRBV5-1 to TRBJ2-1, with 7 nucleotides matching TRBD1. CDR1 is SGHRS and CDR2 is YFSETQ in the germline V gene. The CDR3 is made up of 12 amino acids. Losses at the gene ends were 0 bases for V and 13 bases for J; bases not matched to a gene: 4. The CDR3, as DNA: TGCGCCAGCAGCTTGGAACAGGGGCCACAGTTCTTC. Its translation is CASSLEQGPQFF.

Comment on this clone: An end of the junction differs from the germline gene, which may be a read error. The J gene is TRBJ2-4, the V gene TRBV5-4, with 7 bases lining up with TRBD1. Germline-derived CDR1 and CDR2 are SGHNT and YYREEE (reference sequence). The CDR3 is 16 residues long. CDR3 loop: CASSLRQGRAKNSQYF. Written as DNA, the CDR3 is TGTGCCAGCAGCTTACGACAGGGAAGAGCCAAAAACAGTCAGTACTTC.

The chain carries TRBV30 and TRBJ1-6; D gene uncertain. Germline CDR1 is GTSNPN and CDR2 is SVGIG (reference sequence). Deletions cut 0 bases from V and 7 bases from J, with 13 bases between. This CDR3 comprises 15 residues. This CDR3 reads CAWSVLGGPNSPLHF. The CDR3 coding sequence is TGTGCCTGGAGTGTACTGGGAGGTCCGAATTCACCCCTCCACTTT.

V is TRBV4-1 and J is TRBJ2-7, with TRBD2 matching over 9 bases. This CDR3 has 19 residues. The V gene end was trimmed by 1 base and the J gene end by 2 bases; junction bases not matched to a gene: 15. The germline V gene encodes CDR1 MGHRA and CDR2 YSYEKL. This CDR3 reads CASSQVGGRKREAPYEQYF. The CDR3 nucleotides are TGCGCCAGCAGCCAAGTAGGGGGCCGGAAGCGGGAGGCCCCCTACGAGCAGTACTTC.

In its sample, this clone was seen once. V and J are TRBV18 and TRBJ2-2; TRBD2 matches 9 bases. The CDR3 runs to 16 residues. J gave up 1 base and V 5 bases, and 5 bases lay outside the gene matches. Germline V gene sequence: CDR1 KGHSH, CDR2 LQKENI. CDR3 residues: CASSVRLAVNTGELFF. CDR3 nucleotides: TGTGCCAGCTCAGTTAGACTAGCGGTGAACACCGGGGAGCTGTTTTTT.

This chain links TRBV30 with TRBJ1-5, with D possibly TRBD1 on 6 matching bases. The ends were cut back, 3 bases at V and 3 bases at J, with 12 bases in the middle. There are 14 residues in the CDR3. CDR1 and CDR2 (germline): GTSNPN, SVGIG (reference sequence). In DNA, the CDR3 is TGTGCCTGGAGCGCGACAGGAATCAATCAGCCCCAGCATTTT. The encoded protein is CAWSATGINQPQHF. Together with reference TRBV30 and TRBJ1-5, the CDR3 gives the full variable domain: SQTIHQWPATLVQPVGSPLSLECTVEGTSNPNLYWYRQAAGRGLQLLFYSVGIGQISSEVPQNLSASRPQDRQFILSSKKLLLSDSGFYLCAWSATGINQPQHFGDGTRLSIL.

The V and J genes are TRBV5-1 and TRBJ2-1, with a possible D match to TRBD1 (5 bases). Germline V gives CDR1 SGHRS, CDR2 YFSETQ. This CDR3 is built from 14 residues. Trimming took 0 bases from V and 8 from J, leaving 12 bases between them. As DNA, the CDR3 is TGCGCCAGCAGCTTGGGAGTAGGGGTCGATGAGCAGTTCTTC. This gives the protein CASSLGVGVDEQFF.

The V call is TRBV2, the J call TRBJ2-7, with D possibly TRBD2 on 6 matching bases. V was shortened by 6 bases and J by 3 bases, with 9 bases between the two germline ends. CDR3 length equals 12 residues. CDR1 and CDR2 from the germline V gene are SNHLY and FYNNEI. The CDR3 DNA reads as TGTGCCAGCAGCGTGACTAGCTACGAGCAGTACTTC. Translated, it gives CASSVTSYEQYF.

The chain combines TRBV6-4 with TRBJ2-3; no clear D gene. The CDR3 is 13 residues long. Germline-derived CDR1 and CDR2 are MRHNA and SNTAGT. V was pared by 6 bases and J by 0 bases, with 7 bases between. In nucleotides, the CDR3 is TGTGCCAGCAGCCCCGGGAGCACAGATACGCAGTATTTT. Translating it yields CASSPGSTDTQYF.

The chain uses TRBV7-6 and TRBJ2-5; a weak D match, TRBD1 (6 bases). Trimming took 5 bases from V and 4 from J, leaving 23 bases between them. CDR3 length: 17 residues. Germline V gene sequence: CDR1 SGHVS, CDR2 FNYEAQ. The CDR3 loop reads CASSLPSQGMRLETQYF. The CDR3 DNA reads as TGTGCCAGCAGCCTCCCGAGTCAGGGGATGAGATTAGAGACCCAGTACTTC.

This clone was observed once. The chain uses TRBV18 and TRBJ2-7; TRBD2 agrees at 14 bases. Germline V gene sequence: CDR1 KGHSH, CDR2 LQKENI. This CDR3 spans 14 amino acids. After removal of 3 bases from V and 9 bases from J, the junction contained 4 bases not matched to a gene. The CDR3 bases are TGTGCCAGCTCACCCGGGACTAGCGGGAGTTGGCAGTACTTC. Amino acids: CASSPGTSGSWQYF.

This chain links TRBV4-2 with TRBJ2-5; TRBD2 might be the D (6 bases). The DNA end lines up better with TRBJ2-7; the J call may be wrong. Germline loops: CDR1 LGHNA, CDR2 YNFKEQ. CDR3 size: 15 residues. CDR3 sequence (DNA): TGTGCCAGCAGCCAAGATTGGGGACTGGCCTACGAGCAGTACTTC. Amino acids: CASSQDWGLAYEQYF.

This rearrangement joins TRBV27 to TRBJ2-1; the D is unclear. Trimming cost V 7 bases and J 2 bases, with 12 bases left between them. Germline CDR1 is MNHEY and CDR2 is SMNVEV (reference sequence). The CDR3 length is 14 residues. CDR3 nucleotide sequence: TGTGCCAGCACGGTAGCCCCGACCTACAATGAGCAGTTCTTC. Its translation: CASTVAPTYNEQFF.

This chain links TRBV11-3 with TRBJ2-7; possibly TRBD2 for D (5 bases). Germline V CDR1 and CDR2: SGHNT, YENEEA. The V end was cut by 1 base, the J end by 2 bases, with 15 bases between. This CDR3 spans 16 amino acids. CDR3 nucleotide sequence: TGTGCCAGCAGCTTAGGTTTTCTAGCTCCAACCTACGAGCAGTACTTC. Protein product: CASSLGFLAPTYEQYF.

This chain uses TRBV12-2 with TRBJ1-1; the D segment call TRBD1 is taken from the table without a DNA check. TRBV12-2 is assigned pseudogene status. The CDR3 is 17 amino acids. The CDR3 coding sequence is TGTGCAAGTCGCTTTAATGTTACAGGCCCAAAGAACACTGAAGCTTTCTTT. Amino acid sequence: CASRFNVTGPKNTEAFF.

CDR3 bases: TGTGCCAGCAGCGTAGCTGGGGCGGCTGGGGCCAACGTCCTGACTTTC. Translating gives CASSVAGAAGANVLTF. This chain uses TRBV9 with TRBJ2-6, with a weak D call TRBD1 (5 bases). The V gene's germline CDR1 is SGDLS and CDR2 YYNGEE. The V gene lost 0 bases and the J gene lost 2 bases, with 9 bases spanning the gap. This CDR3 comprises 16 residues.

About this clone itself: The same CDR3 can be traced to other DNA sequences in this sample. The chain recombines TRBV18 with TRBJ2-5; D unclear. CDR3 length: 12 residues. The germline V gene has CDR1 KGHSH and CDR2 LQKENI. V lost 3 bases and J 5 bases, leaving 7 bases between the germline ends. The DNA for the CDR3 is TGTGCCAGCTCACCTAGCCAGGAGACCCAGTACTTC. As protein: CASSPSQETQYF.

In the case of this clone: One end of the junction varies from germline; a read error may be responsible. This rearrangement joins TRBV7-9 to TRBJ1-1; maybe TRBD1 (5 bases). The germline V gene encodes CDR1 SEHNR and CDR2 FQNEAQ (reference sequence). The CDR3 is made up of 16 amino acids. In DNA, the CDR3 is TGTTCCAGCAGCTTAGTAAGGGCCGGGGGGAACACTGAAGCTTTCTTT. Protein sequence: CSSSLVRAGGNTEAFF.